The 28 T cell receptor beta chains in this list originate from one sample, sequenced in a study of blood T cell repertoires in COVID-19. TCRdb keeps only in-frame clones here, not all; method: immunoSEQ multiplex PCR. The sample has more than 300,000 clones; around 91% are singletons. Sample: peripheral blood. These receptor sequences come from a woman aged 40 to 50 with COVID-19, enrolled during active disease.

The chain joins TRBV30 to TRBJ1-4, with D hard to call. The CDR3 extends over 13 amino acids. Germline values: CDR1 GTSNPN, CDR2 SVGIG (reference sequence). V gave up 1 base and J gave up 13 bases, with 16 bases separating them. The CDR3 loop is CAWSALKEGRLFF. The CDR3 DNA reads as TGTGCCTGGAGTGCCCTAAAGGAAGGGAGACTGTTTTTT.

V usage is TRBV5-6 and J usage is TRBJ2-7; 10 bases match TRBD2. V lost 3 bases and J lost 0; bases outside the gene matches: 15. This CDR3 spans 19 amino acids. Germline-derived CDR1 and CDR2 are SGHDT and YYEEEE. CDR3 loop: CASSWGFFSSGSGSYEQYF. The DNA for the CDR3 is TGTGCCAGCAGCTGGGGGTTCTTTTCTAGCGGGAGTGGCTCCTACGAGCAGTACTTC.

This clone was detected only once. The CDR3 loop is CASSSVPASGRNEQFF. CDR3 DNA: TGTGCCAGCAGCTCGGTCCCGGCTAGCGGGAGAAATGAGCAGTTCTTC. The V gene is TRBV5-5, the J gene TRBJ2-1, with TRBD2 identical over 10 bases. The CDR3 loop spans 16 amino acids. CDR1 SGHKS and CDR2 YYEKEE come from the germline V gene (reference sequence). Unmatched junction bases numbered 10, after V lost 3 bases and J lost 7 bases.

The rearrangement joins TRBV6-2 or TRBV6-3 to TRBJ2-2, with 8 bases matching TRBD1. The CDR3 totals 14 residues. With 5 bases clipped from V and 5 bases from J, the junction kept 4 bases outside the gene matches. CDR1 is MNHEY and CDR2 is SVGEGT in the germline V gene. For the CDR3, the DNA is TGTGCCAGCAGTCGGACAGGGCGGACCGGGGAGCTGTTTTTT. Its translation is CASSRTGRTGELFF.

The rearrangement links TRBV5-6 to TRBJ1-3; D possibly corresponds to TRBD1 (6 bases). The germline V gene has CDR1 SGHDT and CDR2 YYEEEE. The CDR3 runs 17 residues. The ends were cut back, 1 base at V and 4 bases at J, with 18 bases in the middle. CDR3: CASSLKGVTSSGNTIYF. DNA of the CDR3: TGTGCCAGCAGCTTGAAGGGGGTAACCAGCTCGGGAAACACCATATATTTT. The full variable domain, completed using reference TRBV5-6 and TRBJ1-3, is DAGVTQSPTHLIKTRGQQVTLRCSPKSGHDTVSWYQQALGQGPQFIFQYYEEEERQRGNFPDRFSGHQFPNYSSELNVNALLLGDSALYLCASSLKGVTSSGNTIYFGEGSWLTVV.

The chain has TRBV11-3 and TRBJ2-7; possibly TRBD1 for D (5 bases). V dropped 4 bases and J dropped 3 bases, with 10 bases sitting between them. CDR1 and CDR2 (germline): SGHNT, YENEEA. This CDR3 contains 13 residues. CDR3 sequence: CASSYGDSYEQYF. CDR3 nucleotides: TGTGCCAGCAGCTACGGTGACAGCTACGAGCAGTACTTC.

This clone was seen a single time. This chain connects TRBV27 to TRBJ1-1, with D perhaps TRBD1 (6 bases). The length of the CDR3 is 13 residues. With 8 bases removed from V and 10 bases from J, the gap between germline ends came to 20 bases. Germline V gene lookup returns CDR1 MNHEY and CDR2 SMNVEV (reference sequence). CDR3 amino acids: CASLGGQMSSAFF. DNA for the CDR3: TGTGCCAGCCTTGGGGGACAAATGTCTTCAGCTTTCTTT.

In this sample, this clone turned up once. The rearrangement uses TRBV6-5 and TRBJ2-7; 7 bases match TRBD1. Germline values: CDR1 MNHEY, CDR2 SVGAGI. V was clipped by 7 bases and J by 1 base; unmatched bases: 10. The CDR3 runs 15 residues. The DNA of the CDR3 is TGTGCCAGCACCACCGGGACAGCGACTTCCTACGAGCAGTACTTC. Encoded protein: CASTTGTATSYEQYF.

The chain employs TRBV6-5 and TRBJ2-1, with 9 bases lining up with TRBD1. V trimming: 6 bases; J trimming: 2 bases; junction bases outside the gene matches: 5. The CDR3 contains 15 residues. The germline CDR1 and CDR2 sequences are MNHEY and SVGAGI. DNA of the CDR3: TGTGCCAGCAGGGACACAGGGGGCGCCTACAATGAGCAGTTCTTC. Its protein is CASRDTGGAYNEQFF.

The rearrangement joins TRBV30 to TRBJ2-7; D may be TRBD2 (6 bases). Germline CDR1 is GTSNPN and CDR2 is SVGIG (reference sequence). V lost 5 bases and J 6 bases, leaving 17 bases between the germline ends. The CDR3 loop spans 13 amino acids. The CDR3 nucleotides are TGTGCCTGGTCCAACTACCGCGGGGTCGAGCAGTACTTC. It specifies CAWSNYRGVEQYF.

The chain combines TRBV7-2 with TRBJ1-6; TRBD1 matches at 7 bases. Germline assignment: CDR1 SGHTA and CDR2 FQGNSA. The CDR3 is 15 residues long. V shed 5 bases and J 0 bases; nucleotides not matched to a gene: 1. DNA for the CDR3: TGTGCCAGCAGCCGGGACAGCTCCTATAATTCACCCCTCCACTTT. As protein: CASSRDSSYNSPLHF.

This chain joins TRBV23-1 and TRBJ2-6; D is perhaps TRBD1 (6 bases). TRBV23-1 is an open reading frame whose function is uncertain. CDR3 length: 22 residues. The V gene lost 4 bases and the J gene lost 2 bases, with 30 bases spanning the gap. The CDR3, as DNA: TGCGCCAGCAGTCCCGTCCGGCAGGGGCGTTTAACATTATCTCCTGGGGCCAACGTCCTGACTTTC. Translated: CASSPVRQGRLTLSPGANVLTF.

This chain links TRBV5-5 with TRBJ2-5, with D tentatively TRBD2 (6 bases). CDR1 is SGHKS, CDR2 YYEKEE, per germline (reference sequence). Trimming cost V 4 bases and J 2 bases, with 15 bases left between them. The CDR3 has 15 residues. The CDR3, as DNA: TGTGCCAGCAGCGGCCTTTCTAGCGTTCAAGAGACCCAGTACTTC. It yields the protein CASSGLSSVQETQYF.

The genes are TRBV18 and TRBJ2-1; 7 bases line up with TRBD1. Germline CDR1 and CDR2: KGHSH and LQKENI. The CDR3 is made up of 16 amino acids. Unmatched junction bases numbered 11, after V lost 5 bases and J lost 4 bases. CDR3 amino acids: CASSERLGTVYNEQFF. In DNA form, the CDR3 reads TGTGCCAGCTCAGAACGCCTAGGGACAGTTTACAATGAGCAGTTCTTC.

V is TRBV5-6 and J is TRBJ1-2; no clear D. The CDR3 length is 14 residues. Per the germline V gene, CDR1 is SGHDT and CDR2 is YYEEEE. Trimming removed 4 bases from V and 4 bases from J, with 14 bases in between. CDR3 region: CASSGHKGGYGYTF. The CDR3 DNA sequence: TGTGCCAGCAGCGGGCACAAGGGAGGCTATGGCTACACCTTC.

The chain recombines TRBV27 with TRBJ2-1; 10 nucleotides agree with TRBD2. V shed 5 bases and J 5 bases; nucleotides not matched to a gene: 12. Germline CDR1 reads MNHEY; CDR2 reads SMNVEV (reference sequence). The CDR3 totals 17 residues. CDR3 bases: TGTGCCAGCAGTCTCGCTAGCGGGAGATATACCCACAATGAGCAGTTCTTC. Translation gives CASSLASGRYTHNEQFF.

The CDR3 loop reads CASRSKTGGYGELFF. CDR3 sequence (DNA): TGTGCCAGTAGGAGTAAGACAGGGGGCTACGGGGAGCTGTTTTTT. The chain joins TRBV19 to TRBJ2-2, with TRBD1 identical over 10 bases. CDR3 length: 15 residues. V was pared by 6 bases and J by 7 bases, with 8 bases of the junction left unmatched. Per the germline V gene, CDR1 is LNHDA and CDR2 is SQIVND (reference sequence).

This chain links TRBV12-5 with TRBJ2-3; D not certain. Germline CDR1 and CDR2: LGHNT and FRNRAP. The germline V and J ends were trimmed by 3 bases and 6 bases, with 4 bases remaining between them. The CDR3 is 11 residues long. In DNA form, the CDR3 reads TGTGCTAGTGGTTTTAGTGATACGCAGTATTTT. This gives the protein CASGFSDTQYF. The complete variable domain, with remaining parts taken from reference TRBV12-5 and TRBJ2-3, reads DARVTQTPRHKVTEMGQEVTMRCQPILGHNTVFWYRQTMMQGLELLAYFRNRAPLDDSGMPKDRFSAEMPDATLATLKIQPSEPRDSAVYFCASGFSDTQYFGPGTRLTVL.

The table lists this clone with a count of one. V gene TRBV18 combines with J gene TRBJ1-5; 8 nucleotides match TRBD1. After removal of 8 bases from V and 2 bases from J, the junction contained 5 bases not matched to a gene. The CDR3 runs 14 residues. Germline loops: CDR1 KGHSH, CDR2 LQKENI. The CDR3 protein is CASRPGQGNQPQHF. Written as DNA, the CDR3 is TGTGCCAGCCGTCCGGGACAGGGCAATCAGCCCCAGCATTTT.

As DNA, the CDR3 is TGTGCCAGCAGAGCGACAGGGGAGTCCGAAAAACTGTTTTTT. It translates to CASRATGESEKLFF. This sequence joins TRBV2 and TRBJ1-4; 8 bases agree with TRBD1. Looked up from germline, CDR1 is SNHLY and CDR2 is FYNNEI. This CDR3 region has 14 residues. J gave up 8 bases and V 6 bases, and 8 bases lay outside the gene matches.

This chain uses TRBV7-9 with TRBJ1-6; 10 nucleotides match TRBD1. This CDR3 region has 16 residues. Germline loops: CDR1 SEHNR, CDR2 FQNEAQ (reference sequence). Trimming at V came to 4 bases and at J to 4 bases, leaving 4 bases not matched to a gene. The CDR3, as DNA: TGTGCCAGCAGCTCCGACAGGGGGCCTTATAATTCACCCCTCCACTTT. Its translation is CASSSDRGPYNSPLHF.

This rearrangement joins TRBV9 to TRBJ2-3, with 12 nucleotides matching TRBD2. The J segment lost 2 bases and the V segment lost 5 bases, leaving 3 bases of the junction unmatched. The germline CDR1 and CDR2 sequences are SGDLS and YYNGEE. The CDR3 covers 15 residues. The CDR3 protein is CASSGTSGPTDTQYF. CDR3 in DNA: TGTGCCAGCAGTGGGACTAGCGGGCCCACAGATACGCAGTATTTT.

This sequence joins TRBV6-5 and TRBJ1-5; a weak D match, TRBD1 (5 bases). Trimming removed 3 bases from V and 0 bases from J, with 9 bases in between. The CDR3 contains 15 residues. Per germline, CDR1 MNHEY and CDR2 SVGAGI. The CDR3 bases are TGTGCCAGCAGTTATACGACAGATAGCAATCAGCCCCAGCATTTT. The encoded protein is CASSYTTDSNQPQHF.

V is TRBV5-1 and J is TRBJ2-2; 7 nucleotides agree with TRBD1. The length of the CDR3 is 15 residues. CDR1 and CDR2 from the germline V gene are SGHRS and YFSETQ. J was trimmed by 3 bases and V by 3 bases; bases with no gene match: 5. CDR3 DNA sequence: TGCGCCAGCAGCTCGACAGGGTCGGACACCGGGGAGCTGTTTTTT. Translating it yields CASSSTGSDTGELFF.

The rearrangement links TRBV6-2 or TRBV6-3 to TRBJ1-2; 8 bases are a match to TRBD1. CDR3 length: 16 amino acids. CDR1 is MNHEY, CDR2 SVGEGT, per germline. The V segment lost 7 bases and the J segment 1 base; nucleotides outside the gene matches: 11. Here the CDR3 reads CASTPRTGSLNYGYTF. The CDR3 DNA sequence: TGTGCCAGCACCCCTCGGACAGGGTCGCTTAACTATGGCTACACCTTC.

The chain is built from TRBV6-2 or TRBV6-3 and TRBJ2-2, with D possibly matching TRBD2 (5 bases). V shed 6 bases and J shed 0 bases, with 17 bases lying between them. The CDR3 is 17 residues long. Germline lookup yields CDR1 MNHEY and CDR2 SVGEGT. The CDR3 region has the DNA TGTGCCAGCAGCCTCTCGGGGTGGGCGGCGAACACCGGGGAGCTGTTTTTT. This sequence encodes CASSLSGWAANTGELFF.

This chain connects TRBV18 to TRBJ2-4; 9 bases align to TRBD1. From germline, CDR1 is KGHSH and CDR2 LQKENI. Germline trimming cut 2 bases from V and 7 bases from J; bases unmatched to any gene: 3. This CDR3 region has 14 residues. The CDR3 spells CASSPTGTGNIQYF. The CDR3 DNA reads as TGTGCCAGCTCACCAACCGGGACAGGGAACATTCAGTACTTC.

This clone has more than one count but fewer than ten. This chain joins TRBV2 and TRBJ1-5; the D gene is possibly TRBD1 (5 bases). With 7 bases removed from V and 5 bases from J, the gap between germline ends came to 18 bases. The CDR3 loop spans 15 amino acids. CDR1 is SNHLY, CDR2 FYNNEI, per germline. The CDR3 is CASTAGLGPDQPQHF. The CDR3 nucleotides read TGTGCCAGCACCGCCGGTTTGGGGCCGGATCAGCCCCAGCATTTT.